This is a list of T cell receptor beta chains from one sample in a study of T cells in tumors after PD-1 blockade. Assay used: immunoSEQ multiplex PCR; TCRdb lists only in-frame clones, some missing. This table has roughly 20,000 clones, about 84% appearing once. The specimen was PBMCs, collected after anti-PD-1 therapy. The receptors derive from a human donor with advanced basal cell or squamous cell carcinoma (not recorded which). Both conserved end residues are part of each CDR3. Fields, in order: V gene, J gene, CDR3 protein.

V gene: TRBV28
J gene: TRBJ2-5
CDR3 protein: CASRDRGGETQYF

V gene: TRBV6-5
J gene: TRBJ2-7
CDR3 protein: CASSPDRGIEYEQYF

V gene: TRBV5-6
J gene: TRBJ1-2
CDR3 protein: CASSLVQGNYGYTF

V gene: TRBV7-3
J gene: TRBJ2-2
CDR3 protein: CASRPGTDTGELFF

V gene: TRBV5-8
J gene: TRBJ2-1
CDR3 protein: CASSLGRLRVEQFF

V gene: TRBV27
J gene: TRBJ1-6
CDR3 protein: CASSSAGLSGGSPLHF

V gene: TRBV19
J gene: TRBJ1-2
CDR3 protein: CASSIWRDSKPNGYTF

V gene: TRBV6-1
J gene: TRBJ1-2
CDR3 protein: CASSVLQDRPGSPYTF

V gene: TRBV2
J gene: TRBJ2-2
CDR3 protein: CASSLDASNTGELFF

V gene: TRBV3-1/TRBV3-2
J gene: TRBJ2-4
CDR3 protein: CASSQETGRQYF

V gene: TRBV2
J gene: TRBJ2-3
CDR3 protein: CASSGSSAPSPDTQYF

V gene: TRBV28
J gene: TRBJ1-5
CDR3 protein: CASSLLFGSNQPQHF

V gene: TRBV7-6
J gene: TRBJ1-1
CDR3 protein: CASSPPGRLLAEAFF

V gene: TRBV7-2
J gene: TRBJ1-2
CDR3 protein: CASSADRDAYGYTF

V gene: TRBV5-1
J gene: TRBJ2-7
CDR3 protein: CASSLETGRDEQYF

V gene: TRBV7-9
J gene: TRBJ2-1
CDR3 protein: CASSLGGSKNNEQFF

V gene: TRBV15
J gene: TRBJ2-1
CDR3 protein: CATSRVYGLGEQFF

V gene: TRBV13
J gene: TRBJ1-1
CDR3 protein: CASSLGYRAGTEAFF

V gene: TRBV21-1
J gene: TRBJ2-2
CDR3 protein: CASSKVASGDYNTGELFF

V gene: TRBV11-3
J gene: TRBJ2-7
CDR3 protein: CASSRQASYEQYF